Following are 3 T cell receptor beta chains from one sample sequenced in a study of OX40 agonist ivuxolimab in advanced cancers. Method: immunoSEQ multiplex PCR; TCRdb's copy keeps in-frame clones and lacks some. The repertoire includes around 56,000 clones, more than 75% of them detected once, and around 1% sits in the top ten. Specimen: CD4+ or CD8+ T cells sorted from blood, collected in a trial of the OX40 agonist ivuxolimab. All receptors come from an adult with an advanced solid tumor such as melanoma, head and neck, liver or kidney cancer.

This clone is a singleton in its sample. The V call is TRBV6-6, the J call TRBJ1-5; no firm D call. Germline V gene lookup returns CDR1 MNHNY and CDR2 SVGAGI (reference sequence). Trimming stripped 2 bases from V and 6 bases from J, with 5 bases between. The CDR3 runs 12 residues. The CDR3 DNA reads as TGTGCCAGCAGTTACCTGGGTCAGCCCCAGCATTTT. The encoded protein is CASSYLGQPQHF.

J is TRBJ2-5 and V is TRBV19, with TRBD1 identical over 9 bases. Trimming removed 5 bases from V and 4 bases from J; junction bases left unmatched: 5. Germline-derived CDR1 and CDR2 are LNHDA and SQIVND (reference sequence). The CDR3 length is 14 residues. The CDR3 bases are TGTGCCAGTAGTTTCTTGGGACAGGGAGAGACCCAGTACTTC. It translates to CASSFLGQGETQYF.

The rearrangement uses TRBV19 and TRBJ2-7; 10 bases map to TRBD1. Germline V gene lookup returns CDR1 LNHDA and CDR2 SQIVND (reference sequence). With V trimmed by 5 bases and J by 2 bases, 6 bases remained unmatched. This CDR3 region has 15 residues. The CDR3 is CASSQTGGDPYEQYF. CDR3 bases: TGTGCCAGTAGTCAGACAGGGGGCGATCCCTACGAGCAGTACTTC.